This TCR beta chain was obtained from a study of T cell changes during pregnancy in multiple sclerosis. The data were produced by immunoSEQ multiplex PCR, yet TCRdb's version contains in-frame clones alone and is incomplete. The sample comprises 65,000 to 90,000 clones, approximately 92% of which are singletons, and 1.5% to 2.5% rests with the top ten. The CDR3 is 17 amino acids. V was clipped by 0 bases and J by 3 bases; unmatched bases: 7. From germline, CDR1 is SGHVS and CDR2 FNYEAQ. The chain carries TRBV7-6 and TRBJ2-1; 8 bases align to TRBD2. The source of this sequence is a female donor with multiple sclerosis, enrolled in a pregnancy study. The specimen comprised peripheral blood, sampled in the second trimester of pregnancy. CDR3 nucleotides: TGTGCCAGCAGCTTAGCTAATGCGGGGGGTAACTACAATGAGCAGTTCTTC. This sequence encodes CASSLANAGGNYNEQFF.